Presented here are 8 T cell receptor beta chains from one specimen sequenced in a study of a mutant IDH1 vaccine in newly diagnosed glioma. Time point meaning: baseline, week 1 (first vaccination visit). Treatment given: pre-vaccination baseline after standard-of-care therapy. The assay was immunoSEQ multiplex PCR, and TCRdb's table has in-frame clones only and misses some. This table holds tens of thousands of clones, roughly 92% found once. Sequenced here: PBMCs, sampled from a glioma patient treated with radiotherapy, temozolomide or both. These receptors were obtained from a young man with glioma.

The CDR3 region is CASSGASGSSYEQYF. The DNA of the CDR3 is TGTGCCAGCAGTGGGGCTAGCGGGAGCTCCTACGAGCAGTACTTC. This chain links TRBV2 with TRBJ2-7, with 10 positions matching TRBD2. Germline V gives CDR1 SNHLY, CDR2 FYNNEI. The CDR3 spans 15 residues. The junction had 3 bases not matched to a gene; V was cut back by 4 bases and J by 0 bases.

This chain links TRBV6-5 with TRBJ1-5; unclear D gene. This CDR3 contains 14 residues. The germline gives CDR1 MNHEY, CDR2 SVGAGI. V dropped 6 bases and J dropped 3 bases, with 12 bases sitting between them. CDR3 residues: CASSLGRDNQPQHF. The CDR3 region has the DNA TGTGCCAGCAGCCTGGGTAGGGACAATCAGCCCCAGCATTTT.

The V gene is TRBV19, the J gene TRBJ2-7; D gene unclear. This CDR3 is 16 amino acids long. The V gene's germline CDR1 is LNHDA and CDR2 SQIVND (reference sequence). V was pared by 5 bases and J by 2 bases, with 19 bases between. This CDR3 is CASSQVTRSPAYEQYF. The CDR3 region has the DNA TGTGCCAGTAGTCAGGTAACACGCTCGCCGGCCTACGAGCAGTACTTC.

The chain joins TRBV2 to TRBJ1-1; perhaps TRBD1 as D (5 bases). Trimming left V 6 bases short and J 6 bases short, with 20 bases between. There are 15 residues in the CDR3. Germline-derived CDR1 and CDR2 are SNHLY and FYNNEI. CDR3 protein: CASSVLGLPGAEAFF. DNA of the CDR3: TGTGCCAGCAGCGTATTGGGACTCCCTGGGGCTGAAGCTTTCTTT.

The J gene is TRBJ1-5, the V gene TRBV19; TRBD1 matches at 7 bases. CDR3 length: 15 residues. With 3 bases clipped from V and 3 bases from J, the junction kept 5 bases outside the gene matches. CDR1 is LNHDA and CDR2 is SQIVND in the germline V gene (reference sequence). The DNA of the CDR3 is TGTGCCAGTAGTATCGGGACAGTTGCCAATCAGCCCCAGCATTTT. Protein product: CASSIGTVANQPQHF.

The gene calls are TRBV27 and TRBJ2-7; TRBD2 is a possible D gene (5 bases). Germline V CDR1 and CDR2: MNHEY, SMNVEV (reference sequence). This CDR3 is 13 amino acids long. With 6 bases removed from V and 6 bases from J, the gap between germline ends came to 15 bases. The CDR3 is CASSLMSGSEQYF. The DNA of the CDR3 is TGTGCCAGCAGCCTTATGTCGGGGTCCGAGCAGTACTTC.

This clone was observed once. The rearrangement uses TRBV7-9 and TRBJ1-4, with TRBD1 matching 7 bases. The germline V gene has CDR1 SEHNR and CDR2 FQNEAQ (reference sequence). The CDR3 has 14 amino acids. J gave up 3 bases and V 5 bases, and 3 bases lay outside the gene matches. As DNA, the CDR3 is TGTGCCAGCAGCCCAGGGGGGTCTAATGAAAAACTGTTTTTT. Its protein is CASSPGGSNEKLFF.

This chain uses TRBV10-3 with TRBJ1-2; perhaps TRBD1 as D (6 bases). The CDR3 totals 19 residues. V was pared by 0 bases and J by 5 bases, with 25 bases between. CDR1 and CDR2 from the germline V gene are ENHRY and SYGVKD. DNA of the CDR3: TGTGCCATCAGTGAGTCGACTCGAAGAACAGGGAGTATTGGGTATGGCTACACCTTC. Translating gives CAISESTRRTGSIGYGYTF.